This T cell receptor beta chain was identified in a study of blood T cell repertoires in COVID-19. Methods used by the authors: Researchers report that nucleated cell counts were estimated from reference gene primer amplification. Repertoires were generated with immunoSEQ multiplex PCR, while TCRdb's copy carries only in-frame clones and drops some. From that table come the V and J calls and clone size; the DNA was used to work out D and trimming. The table shows around 150,000 clones, with about 81% occurring only once. Specimen: peripheral blood. This receptor was taken from a human donor in a cohort sampled during active COVID-19.

The CDR3 DNA sequence: TGTGCCAGCTGTAGCGGGAGGGTCAATGAGCAGTTCTTC. The encoded protein is CASCSGRVNEQFF. The chain couples TRBV6-5 to TRBJ2-1, with 11 bases aligning to TRBD2. Germline V gene data show CDR1 as MNHEY and CDR2 as SVGAGI. V trimming: 8 bases; J trimming: 6 bases; junction bases outside the gene matches: 3. The CDR3 is 13 amino acids.